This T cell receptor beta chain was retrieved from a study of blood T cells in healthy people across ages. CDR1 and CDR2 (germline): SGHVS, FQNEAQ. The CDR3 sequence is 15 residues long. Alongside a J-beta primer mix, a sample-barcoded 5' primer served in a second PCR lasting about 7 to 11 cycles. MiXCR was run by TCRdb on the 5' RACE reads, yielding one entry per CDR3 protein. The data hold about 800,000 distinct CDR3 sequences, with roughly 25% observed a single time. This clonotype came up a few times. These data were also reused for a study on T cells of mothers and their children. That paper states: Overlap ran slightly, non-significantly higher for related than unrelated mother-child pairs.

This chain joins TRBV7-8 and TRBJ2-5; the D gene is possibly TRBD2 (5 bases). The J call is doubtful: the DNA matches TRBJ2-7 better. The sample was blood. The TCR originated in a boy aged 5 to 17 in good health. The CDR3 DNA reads TGTGCCAGCAGCTTAGCGGTCGGCGGACTTGACGAGCAGTACTTC. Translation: CASSLAVGGLDEQYF.